These 15 T cell receptor beta chains were sequenced from one sample in a study of OX40 agonist ivuxolimab in advanced cancers. Repertoires were generated with immunoSEQ multiplex PCR, while TCRdb's copy carries only in-frame clones and drops some. This sample has some 100,000 clones, with 70% to 90% found just once. The specimen comprised CD4+ or CD8+ T cells sorted from blood, sampled in a trial of the OX40 agonist ivuxolimab. The source is an adult with an advanced solid tumor such as melanoma, head and neck, liver or kidney cancer.

Concerning this clone: Other DNA sequences in this specimen translate into the identical CDR3. This rearrangement joins TRBV10-3 to TRBJ2-7, with D maybe TRBD1 (5 bases). Germline V CDR1 and CDR2: ENHRY, SYGVKD. The CDR3 has 12 residues. Trimming pared 6 bases from V and 2 bases from J, leaving 8 bases between. The CDR3 region has the DNA TGTGCCATCAGGGACACCACCTACGAGCAGTACTTC. Its translation: CAIRDTTYEQYF.

Regarding this clone: The same CDR3 is also encoded by other DNA sequences in this sample. The chain uses TRBV5-1 and TRBJ1-1; 9 bases map to TRBD1. CDR3 size: 14 residues. CDR1 and CDR2 (germline): SGHRS, YFSETQ. Losses at the gene ends were 2 bases for V and 2 bases for J; bases not matched to a gene: 1. CDR3 nucleotides: TGCGCCAGCAGCTTACAGGGGGCTAACACTGAAGCTTTCTTT. Translation gives CASSLQGANTEAFF.

The chain employs TRBV6-5 and TRBJ1-1; D is uncertain. The CDR3 has 14 amino acids. In germline, CDR1 is MNHEY, CDR2 SVGAGI. The V and J ends lost 2 bases and 1 base respectively, with 8 bases between them. CDR3 protein: CASSYGQSNTEAFF. In DNA form, the CDR3 reads TGTGCCAGCAGTTACGGTCAGTCGAACACTGAAGCTTTCTTT.

This chain connects TRBV29-1 to TRBJ1-2; D ambiguous. This CDR3 contains 15 residues. Trimming pared 1 base from V and 5 bases from J, leaving 17 bases between. CDR1 is SQVTM, CDR2 ANQGSEA, per germline. CDR3 nucleotide sequence: TGCAGCGTTGAAGTGTACGGGGTGGAAGTGTATGGCTACACCTTC. It codes for CSVEVYGVEVYGYTF.

V usage is TRBV27 and J usage is TRBJ2-1, with 12 bases aligning to TRBD2. V lost 4 bases, J lost 9 bases, and 10 bases stayed unmatched. The CDR3 totals 16 residues. The germline V gene has CDR1 MNHEY and CDR2 SMNVEV (reference sequence). CDR3 DNA sequence: TGTGCCAGCAGTTCATCAGGGCTAGCGGGGGGGAGTGAGCAGTTCTTC. Translation: CASSSSGLAGGSEQFF.

The chain recombines TRBV5-4 with TRBJ1-5; TRBD1 aligns across 8 bases. The CDR3 totals 15 residues. V shed 1 base and J 2 bases; nucleotides not matched to a gene: 2. In germline, CDR1 is SGHNT, CDR2 YYREEE (reference sequence). CDR3 in amino acids: CASSLQGAGNQPQHF. CDR3 in DNA: TGTGCCAGCAGCTTGCAGGGGGCAGGCAATCAGCCCCAGCATTTT.

V gene TRBV19 combines with J gene TRBJ2-3; TRBD2 aligns across 8 bases. The germline V gene has CDR1 LNHDA and CDR2 SQIVND (reference sequence). The CDR3 has 14 amino acids. The trim removed 7 bases at V and 5 bases at J, leaving 8 bases unmatched. CDR3 amino acids: CASTRGGSGDTQYF. The CDR3 DNA follows: TGTGCCAGTACACGGGGGGGGTCAGGAGATACGCAGTATTTT.

V gene TRBV19 combines with J gene TRBJ1-1; the D is unclear. The CDR3 totals 13 residues. The V gene's germline CDR1 is LNHDA and CDR2 SQIVND (reference sequence). Trimming took off 5 bases at V and 2 bases at J, with 9 bases between the two ends. The DNA for the CDR3 is TGTGCCAGTAGTCAGGACCTTAACACTGAAGCTTTCTTT. Encoded protein: CASSQDLNTEAFF.

V is TRBV5-1 and J is TRBJ2-3; a weak D match, TRBD2 (5 bases). CDR3 size: 15 residues. CDR1 and CDR2 from the germline V gene are SGHRS and YFSETQ. V was cut by 6 bases and J by 0 bases, with 14 bases left in between. The CDR3 reads CASKVGLPSTDTQYF. DNA of the CDR3: TGCGCCAGCAAGGTAGGACTGCCTAGCACAGATACGCAGTATTTT.

The chain joins TRBV18 to TRBJ1-4; D unresolved. The CDR3 is made up of 14 amino acids. V gave up 8 bases and J gave up 6 bases, with 16 bases separating them. Per the germline V gene, CDR1 is KGHSH and CDR2 is LQKENI. The CDR3 region has the DNA TGTGCCAGCGCCCGGCCCCCGAGGGATGAAAAACTGTTTTTT. It encodes CASARPPRDEKLFF. The full variable domain, with the rest looked up from reference TRBV18 and TRBJ1-4, is NAGVMQNPRHLVRRRGQEARLRCSPMKGHSHVYWYRQLPEEGLKFMVYLQKENIIDESGMPKERFSAEFPKEGPSILRIQQVVRGDSAAYFCASARPPRDEKLFFGSGTQLSVL.

A few counts support this clone. The chain employs TRBV6-6 and TRBJ2-5; 11 bases are a match to TRBD1. The CDR3 spans 13 residues. Germline CDR1 is MNHNY and CDR2 is SVGAGI (reference sequence). The junction had 5 bases not matched to a gene; V was cut back by 7 bases and J by 7 bases. This CDR3 reads CASTEGQGGTQYF. DNA of the CDR3: TGTGCCAGCACCGAGGGACAGGGGGGGACCCAGTACTTC.

V and J are TRBV4-3 and TRBJ1-3; D may be TRBD1 (5 bases). Germline lookup yields CDR1 LGHNA and CDR2 YSLEER. This CDR3 region has 18 residues. V lost 1 base and J 0 bases, leaving 16 bases between the germline ends. CDR3 DNA sequence: TGCGCCAGCAGCCAAGTTCCCCCAGGGACGGACTCTGGAAACACCATATATTTT. Its translation: CASSQVPPGTDSGNTIYF.

This chain connects TRBV18 to TRBJ1-4, with D possibly TRBD1 on 6 matching bases. Germline V gene sequence: CDR1 KGHSH, CDR2 LQKENI. Trimming took 2 bases from V and 8 from J, leaving 15 bases between them. The CDR3 loop spans 15 amino acids. The CDR3 DNA follows: TGTGCCAGCTCACCAATCGGGGGGCTGGGGGAAAAACTGTTTTTT. It yields the protein CASSPIGGLGEKLFF.

J is TRBJ2-2 and V is TRBV7-2; D gene ambiguous. This CDR3 is 11 amino acids long. Looked up from germline, CDR1 is SGHTA and CDR2 is FQGNSA. V lost 2 bases and J 5 bases, leaving 0 bases between the germline ends. CDR3 coding DNA: TGTGCCAGCAGCTTAACCGGGGAGCTGTTTTTT. It yields the protein CASSLTGELFF.

The rearrangement joins TRBV28 to TRBJ2-4; D is possibly TRBD2 (5 bases). This CDR3 spans 14 amino acids. The V gene lost 6 bases and the J gene lost 5 bases, with 14 bases spanning the gap. Germline CDR1 reads MDHEN; CDR2 reads SYDVKM. CDR3 sequence (DNA): TGTGCCAGCAGACCCGGGCTAGCACAAAACATTCAGTACTTC. Residues: CASRPGLAQNIQYF.